Listed here are 26 T cell receptor beta chains from one sample, sequenced in a study of blood T cell repertoires in COVID-19. Here immunoSEQ multiplex PCR was the method, and the copy in TCRdb shows in-frame clones only, minus some. The sample has fewer than 200,000 clones; about 80% are singletons. The sample was peripheral blood. The receptors stem from a man aged 70 or older with active or convalescent COVID-19.

This chain uses TRBV2 with TRBJ2-7, with D perhaps matching TRBD2 (6 bases). V was shortened by 3 bases and J by 3 bases, with 12 bases between the two germline ends. From germline, CDR1 is SNHLY and CDR2 FYNNEI. This CDR3 is built from 14 residues. The chain's CDR3 is CASSEGLRLYEQYF. CDR3 nucleotides: TGTGCCAGCAGTGAGGGACTTCGCCTCTACGAGCAGTACTTC. Full variable domain (outside the CDR3, taken from reference TRBV2 and TRBJ2-7): EPEVTQTPSHQVTQMGQEVILRCVPISNHLYFYWYRQILGQKVEFLVSFYNNEISEKSEIFDDQFSVERPDGSNFTLKIRSTKLEDSAMYFCASSEGLRLYEQYFGPGTRLTVT.

At least ten counts were recorded for this clone. The chain has TRBV4-3 and TRBJ1-2, with D perhaps TRBD1 (5 bases). V shed 0 bases and J shed 8 bases, with 10 bases lying between them. CDR3 length equals 13 residues. The germline V gene encodes CDR1 LGHNA and CDR2 YSLEER. The CDR3 nucleotides are TGCGCCAGCAGCCAAGAGCTGCAGGGAGGCTACACCTTC. Residues: CASSQELQGGYTF.

This clone was seen a handful of times. The chain links TRBV27 to TRBJ2-3; 9 positions agree with TRBD1. The CDR3 runs to 16 residues. With 4 bases clipped from V and 2 bases from J, the junction kept 7 bases outside the gene matches. CDR1 is MNHEY, CDR2 SMNVEV, per germline (reference sequence). Here the CDR3 reads CASSYRTGATTDTQYF. CDR3 sequence (DNA): TGTGCCAGCAGTTATAGGACAGGGGCAACCACAGATACGCAGTATTTT.

This chain joins TRBV18 and TRBJ1-1; D remains unclear. The germline V gene encodes CDR1 KGHSH and CDR2 LQKENI. This CDR3 spans 14 amino acids. The V end lost 0 bases, the J end lost 3 bases, and 8 bases lay between the germline ends. The CDR3 nucleotides read TGTGCCAGCTCACCACCGTCACAGTACACTGAAGCTTTCTTT. This codes for CASSPPSQYTEAFF.

This clone was seen once. Here the CDR3 DNA reads TGTGCCGGAAGAGACAGTTTAAACTATGGCTACACCTTC. This sequence encodes CAGRDSLNYGYTF. The chain joins TRBV24-1 to TRBJ1-2, with a possible D match to TRBD1 (5 bases). Trimming removed 12 bases at V and 2 bases at J, with 15 bases between. The CDR3 runs to 13 residues. Germline loops: CDR1 KGHDR, CDR2 SFDVKD.

This chain uses TRBV27 with TRBJ2-2; 9 positions agree with TRBD1. Losses at the gene ends were 5 bases for V and 9 bases for J; bases not matched to a gene: 16. CDR1 and CDR2 (germline): MNHEY, SMNVEV (reference sequence). This CDR3 has 17 residues. CDR3 nucleotides: TGTGCCAGCAGTCACACTTTTACAGGGGGCTTAAGACGGGAGCTGTTTTTT. Protein: CASSHTFTGGLRRELFF.

The chain combines TRBV13 with TRBJ1-5; TRBD1 agrees at 7 bases. The ends lost 5 bases at V and 2 bases at J; junction bases unmatched: 9. This CDR3 has 16 residues. Germline loops: CDR1 PRHDT, CDR2 FYEKMQ (reference sequence). As DNA, the CDR3 is TGTGCCAGCAGCGCAAGATCAACAGGGGGCAATCAGCCCCAGCATTTT. Protein product: CASSARSTGGNQPQHF.

The rearrangement uses TRBV24-1 and TRBJ1-5; D gene ambiguous. The germline gives CDR1 KGHDR, CDR2 SFDVKD. This CDR3 contains 12 residues. Trimming took off 4 bases at V and 5 bases at J, with 5 bases between the two ends. CDR3 DNA: TGTGCCACCAGTGACCAGGATCAGCCCCAGCATTTT. It codes for CATSDQDQPQHF.

The rearrangement links TRBV5-6 to TRBJ1-6; TRBD1 matches 7 bases. The CDR3 has 17 residues. V trimming: 0 bases; J trimming: 7 bases; junction bases outside the gene matches: 10. From germline, CDR1 is SGHDT and CDR2 YYEEEE. CDR3 DNA sequence: TGTGCCAGCAGCTTGGGGACAGGAGGGATATGGAATTCACCCCTCCACTTT. Its protein is CASSLGTGGIWNSPLHF.

This clone was picked up one time. The genes are TRBV7-9 and TRBJ2-3; no clear D. The V gene lost 3 bases and the J gene lost 1 base, with 11 bases spanning the gap. CDR1 is SEHNR, CDR2 FQNEAQ, per germline (reference sequence). CDR3 length equals 15 residues. DNA of the CDR3: TGTGCCAGCAGCTTCCCCATCATTGGCACAGATACGCAGTATTTT. This sequence encodes CASSFPIIGTDTQYF.

The chain carries TRBV7-9 and TRBJ1-2; TRBD1 agrees at 12 bases. The CDR3 runs 16 residues. Germline CDR1 and CDR2: SEHNR and FQNEAQ (reference sequence). V lost 4 bases, J lost 7 bases, and 10 bases stayed unmatched. In DNA form, the CDR3 reads TGTGCCAGCAGCTCGGGACAGGGGGCAACCTCTATTGGCTACACCTTC. Protein sequence: CASSSGQGATSIGYTF.

This chain connects TRBV10-3 to TRBJ1-2, with D possibly TRBD1 on 5 matching bases. The CDR3 contains 15 residues. V was trimmed by 2 bases and J by 0 bases, leaving 10 bases between them. Germline assignment: CDR1 ENHRY and CDR2 SYGVKD. The CDR3 DNA is TGTGCCATCAGTGAGAGGGGCTCAGCTAACTATGGCTACACCTTC. It specifies CAISERGSANYGYTF.

V and J are TRBV2 and TRBJ1-2, with 8 bases aligning to TRBD1. The V gene's germline CDR1 is SNHLY and CDR2 FYNNEI. V was clipped by 6 bases and J by 10 bases; unmatched bases: 13. The CDR3 is made up of 14 amino acids. The CDR3 sequence is CASSQLTGVGDYTF. In DNA, the CDR3 is TGTGCCAGCAGCCAACTGACAGGGGTTGGGGACTACACCTTC.

The gene calls are TRBV5-1 and TRBJ2-3; D might be TRBD1 (5 bases). V lost 0 bases to trimming and J lost 0 bases, with 11 bases between them. The CDR3 length is 16 residues. Germline lookup yields CDR1 SGHRS and CDR2 YFSETQ. The CDR3 loop reads CASSLGVQGSTDTQYF. The CDR3 DNA reads TGCGCCAGCAGCTTGGGGGTTCAGGGAAGCACAGATACGCAGTATTTT.

The gene calls are TRBV5-6 and TRBJ1-5; 9 bases are a match to TRBD1. The V and J ends lost 0 bases and 1 base, in that order; junction bases with no gene match: 5. The CDR3 is 17 residues long. CDR1 is SGHDT, CDR2 YYEEEE, per germline. The CDR3 here is CASSLGPTGGSNQPQHF. CDR3 DNA sequence: TGTGCCAGCAGCTTGGGACCAACAGGGGGCAGCAATCAGCCCCAGCATTTT.

This clone has only a few counts. The chain is built from TRBV29-1 and TRBJ1-2, with D maybe TRBD1 (6 bases). The CDR3 is 13 residues long. Germline V gene data show CDR1 as SQVTM and CDR2 as ANQGSEA. V was clipped by 0 bases and J by 4 bases, with 9 bases between them. The CDR3 loop reads CSVEDRTVYGYTF. DNA of the CDR3: TGCAGCGTTGAAGATAGGACAGTCTATGGCTACACCTTC.

The J gene is TRBJ1-4, the V gene TRBV30, with TRBD1 matching over 7 bases. J was trimmed by 6 bases and V by 3 bases; bases with no gene match: 4. Germline V gene sequence: CDR1 GTSNPN, CDR2 SVGIG (reference sequence). This CDR3 contains 13 residues. The CDR3: CAWRGQNYEKLFF. The CDR3 DNA reads TGTGCCTGGAGGGGACAGAACTATGAAAAACTGTTTTTT.

This clone was recorded once. This chain links TRBV12-3 or TRBV12-4 with TRBJ2-1, with 7 positions matching TRBD2. This CDR3 contains 12 residues. The V and J ends lost 6 bases and 7 bases, in that order; junction bases with no gene match: 3. This CDR3 reads CASSTLANEQFF. The CDR3 bases are TGTGCCAGCAGCACACTAGCGAATGAGCAGTTCTTC.

This clone was detected once. The J gene is TRBJ2-3, the V gene TRBV9; 7 positions match TRBD2. In germline, CDR1 is SGDLS, CDR2 YYNGEE. Losses at the gene ends were 0 bases for V and 4 bases for J; bases not matched to a gene: 8. The CDR3 runs to 16 residues. This chain's CDR3 is CASSVDGGSTPDTQYF. The CDR3, as DNA: TGTGCCAGCAGCGTAGACGGCGGGAGTACCCCAGATACGCAGTATTTT.

This clone has a handful of counts. CDR3 DNA sequence: TGTGCCAGTAGCTCCGCGGAGGGTGTATACACCATATATTTT. This codes for CASSSAEGVYTIYF. V and J are TRBV19 and TRBJ1-3; no reliable D call. Trimming pared 6 bases from V and 8 bases from J, leaving 17 bases between. Germline V gene data show CDR1 as LNHDA and CDR2 as SQIVND (reference sequence). The CDR3 loop spans 14 amino acids.

V and J are TRBV11-2 and TRBJ1-5; D remains ambiguous. Germline V gives CDR1 SGHAT, CDR2 FQNNGV. This CDR3 comprises 15 residues. Deletions cut 5 bases from V and 3 bases from J, with 14 bases between. The CDR3 here is CASSPSSGNNQPQHF. In DNA, the CDR3 is TGTGCCAGCAGCCCCAGTTCGGGGAACAATCAGCCCCAGCATTTT.

V and J are TRBV27 and TRBJ2-2, with D unresolved. Germline loops: CDR1 MNHEY, CDR2 SMNVEV (reference sequence). The CDR3 runs to 11 residues. V gave up 7 bases and J gave up 8 bases, with 8 bases separating them. The CDR3 sequence: CASNFRGELFF. Here the CDR3 DNA reads TGTGCCAGCAACTTCCGTGGGGAGCTGTTTTTT.

This clone appeared a single time. The chain joins TRBV6-1 to TRBJ1-3; D gene unclear. The CDR3 runs to 17 residues. V lost 2 bases and J lost 0, with 14 bases in between. From germline, CDR1 is MNHNS and CDR2 SASEGT. CDR3 nucleotide sequence: TGTGCCAGCAGTGAACCCCCCAACAGAAGCTCTGGAAACACCATATATTTT. Its translation: CASSEPPNRSSGNTIYF.

A few counts support this clone. The chain couples TRBV10-3 to TRBJ2-1; D is unclear. This CDR3 is built from 12 residues. Trimming removed 6 bases from V and 6 bases from J, with 9 bases in between. Germline lookup yields CDR1 ENHRY and CDR2 SYGVKD. For the CDR3, the DNA is TGTGCCATCAGGACTGTACTCAATGAGCAGTTCTTC. Its protein is CAIRTVLNEQFF.

This chain uses TRBV7-2 with TRBJ1-3; possible D gene TRBD1, 6 bases. The V gene lost 5 bases and the J gene lost 6 bases, with 14 bases spanning the gap. The germline CDR1 and CDR2 sequences are SGHTA and FQGNSA. The CDR3 has 14 amino acids. The CDR3 sequence is CASSPGGGVNTIYF. In nucleotides, the CDR3 is TGTGCCAGCAGCCCTGGGGGGGGCGTAAACACCATATATTTT. The full variable domain, in which reference TRBV7-2 and TRBJ1-3 provide the parts outside the CDR3, is GAGVSQSPSNKVTEKGKDVELRCDPISGHTALYWYRQSLGQGLEFLIYFQGNSAPDKSGLPSDRFSAERTGGSVSTLTIQRTQQEDSAVYLCASSPGGGVNTIYFGEGSWLTVV.

This chain connects TRBV9 to TRBJ1-6, with D unresolved. Trimming cost V 4 bases and J 0 bases, with 14 bases left between them. Germline-derived CDR1 and CDR2 are SGDLS and YYNGEE. CDR3 length equals 17 residues. This CDR3 reads CASSFRRESSYNSPLHF. The CDR3 DNA reads as TGTGCCAGCAGCTTCAGACGGGAGAGCTCCTATAATTCACCCCTCCACTTT. Full variable domain (missing parts from reference TRBV9 and TRBJ1-6): DSGVTQTPKHLITATGQRVTLRCSPRSGDLSVYWYQQSLDQGLQFLIQYYNGEERAKGNILERFSAQQFPDLHSELNLSSLELGDSALYFCASSFRRESSYNSPLHFGNGTRLTVT.